This TCR beta chain is drawn from a study of PD-1 blockade in classical Hodgkin lymphoma. The time point is: newly diagnosed, previously untreated cHL patient sample. Applied to thawed PBMCs, magnetic negative selection was the method used to isolate CD8+ T cells. The authors compared against newly diagnosed, untreated classical Hodgkin lymphoma PBMCs. Remarks on this clone: Its antigen is currently unknown.

Generated by immunoSEQ multiplex PCR, the TCRdb table keeps only in-frame clones and is missing some. The sample gives about 9,500 clones, 65% to 90% of which show up once; about 15% is in the top ten. Broader study findings: Although disease activity or prior therapy may be involved, causes of the repertoire differences remain undefined. Baseline TCR diversity was reportedly lower in newly diagnosed patients than healthy donors.

Sequenced input: CD8+ T cells from blood. This clonotype was sampled from a human donor with classical Hodgkin lymphoma.

CDR3 in amino acids: CASSYSRGGGTDTQYF. CDR3 nucleotides: TGTGCCAGCAGCTACTCGCGGGGGGGCGGCACAGATACGCAGTATTTT. The chain combines TRBV7-6 with TRBJ2-3; 9 bases fit TRBD2. Per the germline V gene, CDR1 is SGHVS and CDR2 is FNYEAQ. V shed 4 bases, J shed 1 base, and the junction held 6 bases outside the gene matches. The CDR3 is 16 amino acids.